This is a list of T cell receptor beta chains from one sample in a study of T-cell memory formation after mild COVID-19. Using its own MiXCR run on the 5' RACE reads, TCRdb lists one record per CDR3 protein. The table lists tens of thousands of distinct CDR3 sequences, roughly 7.2% of them singletons. The specimen sequenced was PBMCs or a T cell subset sorted from them (not recorded which). These receptors originate from a man between 18 and 29 years old who had mild COVID-19 (a few samples of this study predate the infection). Cell type and time point are not known. The CDR3 runs from the conserved cysteine through the conserved F or W. D genes are given only for firm matches. Rows give clone size only sometimes, using once, few, many, or a class for an expanded clone.

d_gene	abundance	v_gene	j_gene	CDR3nt	CDR3aa
-	-	TRBV6-5	TRBJ1-3	TGTGCCAGCAGTTACTCGAATGAGGGGAGGACCTCTGGAAACACCATATATTTT	CASSYSNEGRTSGNTIYF
TRBD1	-	TRBV6-5	TRBJ1-2	TGTGCCAGCAGTTACCAACAGGGGTATGGCTACACCTTC	CASSYQQGYGYTF
-	-	TRBV7-7	TRBJ2-3	TGTGCCAGCAGCTTAGTCGCGGGGACAGATACGCAGTATTTT	CASSLVAGTDTQYF
-	-	TRBV7-2	TRBJ2-4	TGTGCCAGCAGCTTAGCCCCGGGGCTTGGCCAAAACATTCAGTACTTC	CASSLAPGLGQNIQYF
-	few	TRBV11-2	TRBJ2-2	TGTGCCAGCAGCCCACAGAACACCGGGGAGCTGTTTTTT	CASSPQNTGELFF
TRBD2	few	TRBV18	TRBJ2-5	TGTGCCAGCTCGACGGGACTAGCGACTACCCAGTACTTC	CASSTGLATTQYF
-	-	TRBV9	TRBJ2-5	TGTGCCAGCAGCGTCCGGGCGGGGGCGGTTGAGACCCAGTACTTC	CASSVRAGAVETQYF
TRBD2	many	TRBV6-5	TRBJ2-1	TGTGCCAGCAGTAAGGGACTAGCGGGGGGGCAGTACAATGAGCAGTTCTTC	CASSKGLAGGQYNEQFF
-	-	TRBV12-3/TRBV12-4	TRBJ1-2	TGTGCCAGCAGTCCGAACCCCGACTATGGCTACACCTTC	CASSPNPDYGYTF
-	few	TRBV14	TRBJ1-6	TGTGCCAGCAGCCAAGCCCCCCTTGTCGCCCTCCACTTT	CASSQAPLVALHF
-	-	TRBV30	TRBJ2-3	TGTGCCTGGAGTGTGCAGGGGTTCACAGATACGCAGTATTTT	CAWSVQGFTDTQYF
-	few	TRBV7-2	TRBJ1-5	TGTGCCAGCAGCGCGCCAGGGGAGCCCCAGCATTTT	CASSAPGEPQHF
-	few	TRBV7-2	TRBJ1-5	TGTGCCAGCGCCCCCCAGGGAACCCATCAGCCCCAGCATTTT	CASAPQGTHQPQHF
-	few	TRBV19	TRBJ2-1	TGTGCCAGTAGTATAGACAGGCAGCCCTACAATGAGCAGTTCTTC	CASSIDRQPYNEQFF
-	few	TRBV28	TRBJ1-1	TGTGCCAGCAGGAGGGGAGGAGTGAACACTGAAGCTTTCTTT	CASRRGGVNTEAFF
-	-	TRBV7-2	TRBJ1-2	TGTGCCAGCAGCCCCTCGGCGACAGGAGCCTATGGCTACACCTTC	CASSPSATGAYGYTF